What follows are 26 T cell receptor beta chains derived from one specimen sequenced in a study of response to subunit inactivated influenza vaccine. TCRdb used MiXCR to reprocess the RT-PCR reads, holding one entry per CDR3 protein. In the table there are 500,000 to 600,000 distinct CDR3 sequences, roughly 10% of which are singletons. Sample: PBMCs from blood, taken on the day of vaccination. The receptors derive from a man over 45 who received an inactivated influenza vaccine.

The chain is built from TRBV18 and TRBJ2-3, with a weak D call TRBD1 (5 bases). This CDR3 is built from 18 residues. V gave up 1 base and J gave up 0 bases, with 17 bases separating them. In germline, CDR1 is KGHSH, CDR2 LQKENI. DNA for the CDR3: TGTGCCAGCTCACCACTTCCACAGGAAAGATCTAGCACAGATACGCAGTATTTT. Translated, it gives CASSPLPQERSSTDTQYF. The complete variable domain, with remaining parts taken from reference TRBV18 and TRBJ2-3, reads NAGVMQNPRHLVRRRGQEARLRCSPMKGHSHVYWYRQLPEEGLKFMVYLQKENIIDESGMPKERFSAEFPKEGPSILRIQQVVRGDSAAYFCASSPLPQERSSTDTQYFGPGTRLTVL.

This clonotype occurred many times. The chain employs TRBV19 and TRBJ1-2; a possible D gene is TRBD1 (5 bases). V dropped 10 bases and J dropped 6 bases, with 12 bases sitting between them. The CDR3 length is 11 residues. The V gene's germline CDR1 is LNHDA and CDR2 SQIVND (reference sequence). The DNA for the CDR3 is TGTGCCACCCCAACCAGGGATGGCTACACCTTC. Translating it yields CATPTRDGYTF.

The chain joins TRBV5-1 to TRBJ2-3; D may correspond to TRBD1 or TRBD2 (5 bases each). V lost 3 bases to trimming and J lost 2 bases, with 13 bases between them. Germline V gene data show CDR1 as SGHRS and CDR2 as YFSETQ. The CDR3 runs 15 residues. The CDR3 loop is CASSWAGTDTDTQYF. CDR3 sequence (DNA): TGCGCCAGCAGCTGGGCCGGGACGGACACAGATACGCAGTATTTT.

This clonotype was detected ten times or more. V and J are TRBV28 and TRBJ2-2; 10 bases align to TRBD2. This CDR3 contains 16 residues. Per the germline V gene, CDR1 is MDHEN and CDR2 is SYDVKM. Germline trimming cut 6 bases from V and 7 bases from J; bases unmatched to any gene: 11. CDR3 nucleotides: TGTGCCAGCAGCCGGTCCGGGACTAGCGTGGGCGGGGAGCTGTTTTTT. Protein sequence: CASSRSGTSVGGELFF. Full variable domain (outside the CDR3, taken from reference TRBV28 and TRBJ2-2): DVKVTQSSRYLVKRTGEKVFLECVQDMDHENMFWYRQDPGLGLRLIYFSYDVKMKEKGDIPEGYSVSREKKERFSLILESASTNQTSMYLCASSRSGTSVGGELFFGEGSRLTVL.

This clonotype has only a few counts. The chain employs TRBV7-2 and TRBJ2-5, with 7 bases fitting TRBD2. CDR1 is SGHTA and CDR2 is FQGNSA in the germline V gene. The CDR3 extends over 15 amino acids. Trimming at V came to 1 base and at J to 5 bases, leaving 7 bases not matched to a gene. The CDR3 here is CASSLVAGVWETQYF. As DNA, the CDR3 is TGTGCCAGCAGCTTAGTCGCGGGAGTGTGGGAGACCCAGTACTTC.

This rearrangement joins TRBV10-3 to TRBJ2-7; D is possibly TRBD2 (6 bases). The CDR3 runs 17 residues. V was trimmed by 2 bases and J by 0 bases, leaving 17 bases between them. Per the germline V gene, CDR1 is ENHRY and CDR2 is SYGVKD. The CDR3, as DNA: TGTGCCATCAGTGAGACCCCCCTAGCGCCGAGCTCCTACGAGCAGTACTTC. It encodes CAISETPLAPSSYEQYF.

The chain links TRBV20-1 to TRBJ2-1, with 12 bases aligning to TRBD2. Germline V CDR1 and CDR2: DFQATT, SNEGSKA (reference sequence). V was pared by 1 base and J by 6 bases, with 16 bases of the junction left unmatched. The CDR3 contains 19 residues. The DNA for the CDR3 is TGCAGTGCTAGAGGCCTGGCTAGCGGGAGGGCCGGATCATCCAATGAGCAGTTCTTC. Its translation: CSARGLASGRAGSSNEQFF.

The CDR3 spells CASSVAAGGVNEQFF. CDR3 DNA: TGTGCCAGCAGCGTGGCAGCGGGAGGGGTAAATGAGCAGTTCTTC. The V gene is TRBV7-9, the J gene TRBJ2-1; 10 bases are a match to TRBD2. The CDR3 is made up of 15 amino acids. V gave up 5 bases and J gave up 7 bases; unmatched junction bases: 8. From germline, CDR1 is SEHNR and CDR2 FQNEAQ (reference sequence).

The CDR3 is CATSDSGTGQPQHF. CDR3 DNA sequence: TGTGCCACCAGTGATTCGGGGACAGGACAGCCCCAGCATTTT. The chain links TRBV24-1 to TRBJ1-5; 8 bases fit TRBD1. The CDR3 loop spans 14 amino acids. The V segment lost 2 bases and the J segment 7 bases; nucleotides outside the gene matches: 3. The germline gives CDR1 KGHDR, CDR2 SFDVKD.

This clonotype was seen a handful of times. The CDR3 protein is CASTVSGRARTGELFF. The CDR3, as DNA: TGTGCCAGCACCGTGAGCGGGAGGGCGAGAACCGGGGAGCTGTTTTTT. The genes are TRBV9 and TRBJ2-2; 10 positions match TRBD2. The CDR3 has 16 amino acids. V lost 6 bases to trimming and J lost 5 bases; unmatched junction nucleotides: 10. Germline CDR1 reads SGDLS; CDR2 reads YYNGEE. Using reference TRBV9 and TRBJ2-2 for the parts outside the CDR3, the full variable domain is DSGVTQTPKHLITATGQRVTLRCSPRSGDLSVYWYQQSLDQGLQFLIQYYNGEERAKGNILERFSAQQFPDLHSELNLSSLELGDSALYFCASTVSGRARTGELFFGEGSRLTVL.

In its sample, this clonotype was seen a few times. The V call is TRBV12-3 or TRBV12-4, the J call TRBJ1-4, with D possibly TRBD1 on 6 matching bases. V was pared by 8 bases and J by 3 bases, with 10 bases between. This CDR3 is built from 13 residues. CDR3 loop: CASRGQANEKLFF. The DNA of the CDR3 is TGTGCCAGCCGGGGGCAGGCTAATGAAAAACTGTTTTTT.

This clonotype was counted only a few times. The DNA for the CDR3 is TGTGCCAGCAGCGGACGGACAGGGTGGGGAGGCTACACCTTC. It encodes CASSGRTGWGGYTF. This chain uses TRBV5-6 with TRBJ1-2, with TRBD1 matching over 8 bases. CDR1 SGHDT and CDR2 YYEEEE come from the germline V gene. CDR3 length equals 14 residues. V shed 4 bases and J 8 bases; nucleotides not matched to a gene: 10.

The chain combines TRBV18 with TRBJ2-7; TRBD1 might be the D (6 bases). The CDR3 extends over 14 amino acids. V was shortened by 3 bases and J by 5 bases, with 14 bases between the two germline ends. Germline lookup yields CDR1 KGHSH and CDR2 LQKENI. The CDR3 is CASSPRPGDHEQYF. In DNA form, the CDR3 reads TGTGCCAGCTCACCGAGGCCAGGGGACCACGAGCAGTACTTC.

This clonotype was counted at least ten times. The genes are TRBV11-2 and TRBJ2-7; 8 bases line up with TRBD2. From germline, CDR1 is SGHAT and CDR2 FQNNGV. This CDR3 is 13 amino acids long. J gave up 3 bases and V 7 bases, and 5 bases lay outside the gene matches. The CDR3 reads CASTLSGSYEQYF. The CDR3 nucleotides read TGTGCCAGCACCCTCAGCGGGAGCTACGAGCAGTACTTC.

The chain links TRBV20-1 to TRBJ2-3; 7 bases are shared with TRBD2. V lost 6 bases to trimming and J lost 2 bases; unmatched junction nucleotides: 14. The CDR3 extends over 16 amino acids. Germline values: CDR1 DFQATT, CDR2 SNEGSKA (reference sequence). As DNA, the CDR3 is TGCAGTGCCAAAAGATCAGGACTAGAGGTCACAGATACGCAGTATTTT. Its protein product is CSAKRSGLEVTDTQYF.

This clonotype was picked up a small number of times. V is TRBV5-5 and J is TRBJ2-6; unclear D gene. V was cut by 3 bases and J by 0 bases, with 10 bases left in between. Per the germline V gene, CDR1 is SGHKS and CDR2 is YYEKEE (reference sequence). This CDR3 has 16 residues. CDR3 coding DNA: TGTGCCAGCAGCTCGGAGCTGGCCTCTGGGGCCAACGTCCTGACTTTC. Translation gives CASSSELASGANVLTF.

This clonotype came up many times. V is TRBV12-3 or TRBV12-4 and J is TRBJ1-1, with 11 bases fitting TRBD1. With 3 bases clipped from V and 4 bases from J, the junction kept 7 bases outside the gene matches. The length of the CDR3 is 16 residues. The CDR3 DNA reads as TGTGCCAGCAGTTTTGAAGGGACAGGGGGTGGCACTGAAGCTTTCTTT. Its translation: CASSFEGTGGGTEAFF.

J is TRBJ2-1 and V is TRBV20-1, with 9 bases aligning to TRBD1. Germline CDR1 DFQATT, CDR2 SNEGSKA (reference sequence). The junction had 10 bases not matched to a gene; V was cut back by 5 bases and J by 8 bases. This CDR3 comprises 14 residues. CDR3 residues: CSARVGTGRDEQFF. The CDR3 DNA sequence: TGCAGTGCTCGGGTCGGGACAGGGCGGGATGAGCAGTTCTTC.

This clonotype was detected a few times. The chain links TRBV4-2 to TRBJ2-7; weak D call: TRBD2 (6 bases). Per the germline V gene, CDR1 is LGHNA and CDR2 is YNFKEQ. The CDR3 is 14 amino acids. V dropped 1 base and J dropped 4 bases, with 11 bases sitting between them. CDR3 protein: CASSQVGSSYEQYF. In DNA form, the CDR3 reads TGTGCCAGCAGCCAAGTCGGGAGTTCATACGAGCAGTACTTC.

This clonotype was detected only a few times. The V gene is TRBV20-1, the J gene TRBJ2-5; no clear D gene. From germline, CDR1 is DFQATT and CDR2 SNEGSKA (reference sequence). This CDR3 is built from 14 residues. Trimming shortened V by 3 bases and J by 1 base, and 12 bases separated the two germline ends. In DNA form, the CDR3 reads TGCAGTGCTAGCCCCACATGGGGCCAAGAGACCCAGTACTTC. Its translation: CSASPTWGQETQYF.

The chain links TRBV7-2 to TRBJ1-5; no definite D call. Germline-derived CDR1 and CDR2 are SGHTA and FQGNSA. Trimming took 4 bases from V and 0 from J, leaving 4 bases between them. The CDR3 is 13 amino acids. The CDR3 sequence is CASSSASNQPQHF. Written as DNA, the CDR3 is TGTGCCAGCAGCTCGGCTAGCAATCAGCCCCAGCATTTT.

The CDR3 protein is CASSQRPRSYEQFF. Here the CDR3 DNA reads TGTGCCAGCAGCCAAAGACCACGAAGCTATGAGCAGTTCTTC. The chain recombines TRBV4-2 with TRBJ2-1, with unresolved D. This CDR3 is 14 amino acids long. Germline CDR1 is LGHNA and CDR2 is YNFKEQ. Trimming shortened V by 2 bases and J by 8 bases, and 13 bases separated the two germline ends.

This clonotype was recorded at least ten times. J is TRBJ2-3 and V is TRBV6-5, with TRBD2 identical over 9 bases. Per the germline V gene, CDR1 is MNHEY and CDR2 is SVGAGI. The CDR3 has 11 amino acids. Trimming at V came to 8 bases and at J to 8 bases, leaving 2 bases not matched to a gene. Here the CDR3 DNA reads TGTGCCAGCGCGGGAGGGCGTACGCAGTATTTT. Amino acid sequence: CASAGGRTQYF.

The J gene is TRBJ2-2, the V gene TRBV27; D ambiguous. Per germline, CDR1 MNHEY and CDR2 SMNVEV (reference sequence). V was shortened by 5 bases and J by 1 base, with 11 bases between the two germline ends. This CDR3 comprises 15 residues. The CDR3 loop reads CASSAQAWNTGELFF. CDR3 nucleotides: TGTGCCAGCAGTGCCCAGGCTTGGAACACCGGGGAGCTGTTTTTT.

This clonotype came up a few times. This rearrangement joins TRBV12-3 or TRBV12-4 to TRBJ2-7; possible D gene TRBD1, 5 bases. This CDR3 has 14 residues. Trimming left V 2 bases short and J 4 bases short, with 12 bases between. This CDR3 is CASSLRSGWYEQYF. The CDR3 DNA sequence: TGTGCCAGCAGTTTAAGGTCAGGGTGGTACGAGCAGTACTTC.

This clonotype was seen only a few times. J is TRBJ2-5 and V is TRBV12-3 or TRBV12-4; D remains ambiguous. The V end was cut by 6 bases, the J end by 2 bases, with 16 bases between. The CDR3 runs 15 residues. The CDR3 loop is CASSPGSSLQETQYF. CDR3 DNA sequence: TGTGCCAGCAGCCCCGGAAGCAGTTTACAAGAGACCCAGTACTTC.